This is a list of T cell receptor beta chains from one sample in a study of blood T cell repertoires in COVID-19. TCRdb's table, derived via immunoSEQ multiplex PCR, lists solely in-frame clones and lacks some. The sample carries about 300,000 clones, more than 75% recorded once. The specimen was peripheral blood. The receptors were gathered from a woman aged 50 to 60 with acute or convalescent COVID-19. Both conserved end residues are part of each CDR3. Each record gives: CDR3 protein, CDR3 DNA, J gene, clone size, D gene, V gene. A D gene is named only where the DNA matches it firmly. Clone sizes are given selectively: once, few, many, or a class where the clone is expanded.

cdr3_aa: CASSLTQGASYNEQFF
cdr3_nt: TGTGCCAGCAGCCTTACCCAGGGGGCTTCCTACAATGAGCAGTTCTTC
j_call: TRBJ2-1
clone_size: once
d_call: TRBD1
v_call: TRBV7-3

cdr3_aa: CASSSPGQLALGYTF
cdr3_nt: TGCGCCAGCAGCTCTCCGGGACAGCTTGCCTTAGGCTACACCTTC
j_call: TRBJ1-2
clone_size: .
d_call: TRBD1
v_call: TRBV5-1

cdr3_aa: CSVEDRVTGTVPDTQYF
cdr3_nt: TGCAGCGTTGAAGATCGGGTAACGGGGACAGTCCCAGATACGCAGTATTTT
j_call: TRBJ2-3
clone_size: few
d_call: TRBD1
v_call: TRBV29-1

cdr3_aa: CASSTLPTISNQPQHF
cdr3_nt: TGTGCCAGTAGTACCCTACCCACGATTAGCAATCAGCCCCAGCATTTT
j_call: TRBJ1-5
clone_size: .
d_call: .
v_call: TRBV19

cdr3_aa: CASSYYFSTDTQYF
cdr3_nt: TGCGCCAGCAGCTACTACTTCAGCACAGATACGCAGTATTTT
j_call: TRBJ2-3
clone_size: .
d_call: .
v_call: TRBV5-1

cdr3_aa: CASSPEGREGRSDTQYF
cdr3_nt: TGTGCCAGCAGCCCAGAAGGGCGGGAGGGCCGTTCAGATACGCAGTATTTT
j_call: TRBJ2-3
clone_size: .
d_call: TRBD2
v_call: TRBV5-4

cdr3_aa: CASSYRGRETQYF
cdr3_nt: TGTGCCAGCAGTTACAGGGGTCGGGAGACCCAGTACTTC
j_call: TRBJ2-5
clone_size: .
d_call: TRBD1
v_call: TRBV27

cdr3_aa: CASSYPGLAYEQYF
cdr3_nt: TGTGCCAGCAGTTACCCGGGACTAGCCTACGAGCAGTACTTC
j_call: TRBJ2-7
clone_size: .
d_call: TRBD2
v_call: TRBV6-6

cdr3_aa: CASSFRGGANSPLHF
cdr3_nt: TGCGCCAGCAGCTTTCGAGGGGGCGCGAATTCACCCCTCCACTTT
j_call: TRBJ1-6
clone_size: .
d_call: TRBD1
v_call: TRBV5-1

cdr3_aa: CATSDLGQNTGELFF
cdr3_nt: TGTGCCACCAGTGATTTGGGACAGAACACCGGGGAGCTGTTTTTT
j_call: TRBJ2-2
clone_size: .
d_call: .
v_call: TRBV24-1

cdr3_aa: CASSPLGRGNTEAFF
cdr3_nt: TGTGCCAGCAGCCCTTTGGGCAGGGGAAACACTGAAGCTTTCTTT
j_call: TRBJ1-1
clone_size: .
d_call: .
v_call: TRBV3-1/TRBV3-2

cdr3_aa: CASSSAYNEQFF
cdr3_nt: TGTGCCAGCAGCTCTGCCTACAATGAGCAGTTCTTC
j_call: TRBJ2-1
clone_size: .
d_call: .
v_call: TRBV5-4

cdr3_aa: CAWSTDKSSGNTIYF
cdr3_nt: TGTGCCTGGAGCACGGACAAGAGCTCTGGAAACACCATATATTTT
j_call: TRBJ1-3
clone_size: once
d_call: .
v_call: TRBV30

cdr3_aa: CASSEDRPKETQYF
cdr3_nt: TGTGCCAGCAGTGAAGACAGACCTAAAGAGACCCAGTACTTC
j_call: TRBJ2-5
clone_size: .
d_call: .
v_call: TRBV2

cdr3_aa: CAWTPPGINTEAFF
cdr3_nt: TGTGCCTGGACACCGCCGGGGATAAACACTGAAGCTTTCTTT
j_call: TRBJ1-1
clone_size: .
d_call: .
v_call: TRBV30

cdr3_aa: CASRTRDRNQPQHF
cdr3_nt: TGTGCCAGTAGAACCCGGGACAGAAATCAGCCCCAGCATTTT
j_call: TRBJ1-5
clone_size: few
d_call: TRBD1
v_call: TRBV19

cdr3_aa: CASSPGQGGYNSPLHF
cdr3_nt: TGCGCCAGCAGCCCCGGACAGGGGGGCTATAATTCACCCCTCCACTTT
j_call: TRBJ1-6
clone_size: few
d_call: TRBD1
v_call: TRBV5-1

cdr3_aa: CASSPPAGVTGANVLTF
cdr3_nt: TGTGCCAGCAGCCCGCCGGCAGGGGTGACTGGGGCCAACGTCCTGACTTTC
j_call: TRBJ2-6
clone_size: .
d_call: .
v_call: TRBV13

cdr3_aa: CASSFTGTGVYGYTF
cdr3_nt: TGTGCCAGCAGTTTCACCGGGACAGGGGTCTATGGCTACACCTTC
j_call: TRBJ1-2
clone_size: .
d_call: TRBD1
v_call: TRBV28

cdr3_aa: CASSPPREDGYTF
cdr3_nt: TGTGCCAGCTCACCACCCAGGGAGGATGGCTACACCTTC
j_call: TRBJ1-2
clone_size: .
d_call: .
v_call: TRBV18

cdr3_aa: CASEEAGGSYNEQFF
cdr3_nt: TGTGCCAGCGAGGAGGCGGGGGGCTCCTACAATGAGCAGTTCTTC
j_call: TRBJ2-1
clone_size: few
d_call: TRBD2
v_call: TRBV5-4

cdr3_aa: CASSSGQGYYGYTF
cdr3_nt: TGTGCCAGCAGCTCTGGACAGGGATACTATGGCTACACCTTC
j_call: TRBJ1-2
clone_size: .
d_call: TRBD1
v_call: TRBV28

cdr3_aa: CASSVGQGNEKLFF
cdr3_nt: TGTGCCAGCAGCGTGGGACAGGGTAATGAAAAACTGTTTTTT
j_call: TRBJ1-4
clone_size: .
d_call: TRBD1
v_call: TRBV5-4

cdr3_aa: CSVKTGTSGREQYF
cdr3_nt: TGCAGCGTTAAAACCGGGACTAGCGGTCGGGAGCAGTACTTC
j_call: TRBJ2-7
clone_size: .
d_call: TRBD2
v_call: TRBV29-1

cdr3_aa: CASSLTLTGPQTQYF
cdr3_nt: TGTGCCAGCAGCTTGACCCTGACAGGCCCCCAGACCCAGTACTTC
j_call: TRBJ2-5
clone_size: .
d_call: .
v_call: TRBV5-6

cdr3_aa: CASSSADRREQYF
cdr3_nt: TGTGCCAGCAGTTCTGCGGACAGAAGAGAGCAGTACTTC
j_call: TRBJ2-7
clone_size: .
d_call: .
v_call: TRBV28

cdr3_aa: CASSSGLGSSYEQYF
cdr3_nt: TGTGCCAGTAGTTCCGGACTCGGGAGCTCCTACGAGCAGTACTTC
j_call: TRBJ2-7
clone_size: .
d_call: .
v_call: TRBV19

cdr3_aa: CASSQDWNTEAFF
cdr3_nt: TGTGCCAGCAGCCAGGACTGGAACACTGAAGCTTTCTTT
j_call: TRBJ1-1
clone_size: .
d_call: .
v_call: TRBV7-9

cdr3_aa: CASSLRWADTYEQYF
cdr3_nt: TGTGCCAGCAGCCTCCGGTGGGCGGACACCTACGAGCAGTACTTC
j_call: TRBJ2-7
clone_size: once
d_call: .
v_call: TRBV11-2

cdr3_aa: CSVSLGAYRRHF
cdr3_nt: TGCAGCGTTTCCCTGGGGGCCTACAGGCGACACTTC
j_call: TRBJ2-7
clone_size: .
d_call: .
v_call: TRBV29-1

cdr3_aa: CASSQRTGGRTDTQYF
cdr3_nt: TGTGCCAGCAGCCAACGTACAGGGGGCAGGACAGATACGCAGTATTTT
j_call: TRBJ2-3
clone_size: once
d_call: TRBD1
v_call: TRBV3-1/TRBV3-2

cdr3_aa: CASSPRLDRGRGYTF
cdr3_nt: TGTGCCAGCAGCCCCAGACTCGACAGGGGGCGAGGCTACACCTTC
j_call: TRBJ1-2
clone_size: .
d_call: TRBD1
v_call: TRBV7-8

cdr3_aa: CASSQDSKGRYEQYF
cdr3_nt: TGTGCCAGCAGCCAAGATTCAAAGGGGAGGTACGAGCAGTACTTC
j_call: TRBJ2-7
clone_size: .
d_call: .
v_call: TRBV4-2

cdr3_aa: CASSQDEGGVYGNTIYF
cdr3_nt: TGTGCCAGCAGCCAAGATGAGGGCGGGGTTTATGGAAACACCATATATTTT
j_call: TRBJ1-3
clone_size: .
d_call: .
v_call: TRBV3-1/TRBV3-2

cdr3_aa: CASRAPYTGDYGYTF
cdr3_nt: TGTGCCAGCAGGGCCCCTTATACCGGGGACTATGGCTACACCTTC
j_call: TRBJ1-2
clone_size: .
d_call: .
v_call: TRBV6-5

cdr3_aa: CAGTSGRSTDTQYF
cdr3_nt: TGTGCCGGGACTAGCGGGAGGAGCACAGATACGCAGTATTTT
j_call: TRBJ2-3
clone_size: few
d_call: TRBD2
v_call: TRBV30

cdr3_aa: CASSLGTGSNQPQHF
cdr3_nt: TGCGCCAGCAGCTTGGGGACAGGGAGCAATCAGCCCCAGCATTTT
j_call: TRBJ1-5
clone_size: .
d_call: TRBD1
v_call: TRBV5-1

cdr3_aa: CASSTGLAGGGEQYF
cdr3_nt: TGTGCCAGCAGTACGGGACTAGCGGGAGGGGGAGAGCAGTACTTC
j_call: TRBJ2-7
clone_size: .
d_call: TRBD2
v_call: TRBV27

cdr3_aa: CASSPSDRGANQPQHF
cdr3_nt: TGTGCCAGCAGCCCCAGCGACAGGGGCGCCAATCAGCCCCAGCATTTT
j_call: TRBJ1-5
clone_size: .
d_call: TRBD1
v_call: TRBV27

cdr3_aa: CASSMGTGPALPQHF
cdr3_nt: TGTGCCAGTAGTATGGGGACAGGTCCAGCCTTGCCCCAGCATTTT
j_call: TRBJ1-5
clone_size: .
d_call: TRBD1
v_call: TRBV19